This T cell receptor beta chain was profiled in a study of regulatory T cells in long-lasting Graves disease. Time point denoted: persistent/refractory GD, antithyroid drugs over 5 years with positive TRAb. Extracted RNA from PBMCs served as the source of the TCR library. CDR1 is MNHEY, CDR2 SVGEGT, per germline. The trim removed 4 bases at V and 0 bases at J, leaving 7 bases unmatched. CDR3 length: 17 amino acids. CDR3-region Arm-PCR and iRepertoire HTBI primers produced the TCR beta libraries. MiXCR, run by TCRdb on the multiplex PCR reads, gives a single entry per CDR3 protein. The profile shows 600,000 to 850,000 distinct CDR3 sequences, approximately 29% of them singletons.

This receptor was identified in a female donor with Graves disease. The source was peripheral blood mononuclear cells (PBMCs), collected when the disease was refractory, from a patient treated with antithyroid drugs. The chain employs TRBV6-2 or TRBV6-3 and TRBJ2-4, with TRBD1 matching 9 bases. The CDR3 nucleotides are TGTGCCAGCAGTTTGTTACAGGGGGCTTTAGCCAAAAACATTCAGTACTTC. This gives the protein CASSLLQGALAKNIQYF.